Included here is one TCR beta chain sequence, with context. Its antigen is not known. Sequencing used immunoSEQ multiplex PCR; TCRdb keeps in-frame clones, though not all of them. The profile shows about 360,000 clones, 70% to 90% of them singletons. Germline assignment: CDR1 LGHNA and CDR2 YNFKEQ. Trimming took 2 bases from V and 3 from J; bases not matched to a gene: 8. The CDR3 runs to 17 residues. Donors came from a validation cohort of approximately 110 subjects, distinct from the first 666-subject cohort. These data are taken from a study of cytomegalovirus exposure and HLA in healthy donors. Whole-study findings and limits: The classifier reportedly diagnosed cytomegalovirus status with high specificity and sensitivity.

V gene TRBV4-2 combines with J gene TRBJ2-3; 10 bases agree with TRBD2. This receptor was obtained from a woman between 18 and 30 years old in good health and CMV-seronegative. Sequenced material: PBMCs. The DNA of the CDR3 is TGTGCCAGCAGCCAACGTAGCGGGGGGCCCACTACAGATACGCAGTATTTT. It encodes CASSQRSGGPTTDTQYF.